The rows below give T cell receptor beta chains drawn from one sample of a study of early T cells in non-severe SARS-CoV-2 infection. TCRdb reanalysed the 5' RACE reads using MiXCR and keeps one entry per CDR3 protein. Here the sample spans tens of thousands of distinct CDR3 sequences, approximately 12% being singletons. Material for sequencing was whole blood. The receptor set was obtained from an adult who was a healthcare worker with PCR-confirmed SARS-CoV-2 infection or an uninfected control (not recorded which). Each CDR3 is given without its conserved first and last residue. Clone size is given for some rows only: seen once, a few or many times, or a class if the clone is expanded.

clone_size: many
v_call: TRBV13
j_call: TRBJ1-4
cdr3_aa: ASSPPGAPGEKLF

clone_size: many
v_call: TRBV5-1
j_call: TRBJ2-7
cdr3_aa: ASTSPGNYEQY

clone_size: .
v_call: TRBV9
j_call: TRBJ1-2
cdr3_aa: ASSVAETFGYGYT

clone_size: .
v_call: TRBV12-3/TRBV12-4
j_call: TRBJ2-5
cdr3_aa: ASRARLRNQETQY

clone_size: few
v_call: TRBV7-2
j_call: TRBJ1-5
cdr3_aa: ASSPDRGTQPQH

clone_size: many
v_call: TRBV19
j_call: TRBJ2-7
cdr3_aa: ASSPREGDEQY

clone_size: many
v_call: TRBV6-5
j_call: TRBJ1-5
cdr3_aa: ASSWAGNQPQH

clone_size: few
v_call: TRBV5-5
j_call: TRBJ1-3
cdr3_aa: ASSLRQGSGNTIY

clone_size: many
v_call: TRBV7-6
j_call: TRBJ1-3
cdr3_aa: ASSLGDRGDSGNTIY

clone_size: many
v_call: TRBV12-3/TRBV12-4
j_call: TRBJ1-6
cdr3_aa: ASSFGARGSPLH

clone_size: many
v_call: TRBV18
j_call: TRBJ2-6
cdr3_aa: ASSPTGDSGANVLT

clone_size: many
v_call: TRBV6-1
j_call: TRBJ1-5
cdr3_aa: ASSESSGGNQPQH

clone_size: many
v_call: TRBV5-1
j_call: TRBJ2-7
cdr3_aa: ASKAEYEQY

clone_size: few
v_call: TRBV3-1
j_call: TRBJ2-5
cdr3_aa: ASSQRGFEETQY

clone_size: few
v_call: TRBV29-1
j_call: TRBJ1-1
cdr3_aa: SVEDRGAEAF

clone_size: many
v_call: TRBV4-2
j_call: TRBJ2-2
cdr3_aa: ASSLTSGYSTGELF

clone_size: many
v_call: TRBV7-9
j_call: TRBJ1-4
cdr3_aa: ASSLGRTRDEKLF

clone_size: once
v_call: TRBV29-1
j_call: TRBJ2-2
cdr3_aa: RGRRYTGELF

clone_size: .
v_call: TRBV12-3/TRBV12-4
j_call: TRBJ1-1
cdr3_aa: ASSLDSNTEAF

clone_size: many
v_call: TRBV27
j_call: TRBJ2-3
cdr3_aa: ASSRLAATDTQY

clone_size: many
v_call: TRBV6-6
j_call: TRBJ1-1
cdr3_aa: ASSHQGGTEAF

clone_size: many
v_call: TRBV20-1
j_call: TRBJ2-7
cdr3_aa: SAPGLAGGHGEQY

clone_size: few
v_call: TRBV10-2
j_call: TRBJ1-5
cdr3_aa: ASSEGRGRQPQH

clone_size: many
v_call: TRBV20-1
j_call: TRBJ2-7
cdr3_aa: SVGTNSYEQY

clone_size: many
v_call: TRBV20-1
j_call: TRBJ2-5
cdr3_aa: SARVGTGTETQY

clone_size: many
v_call: TRBV11-3
j_call: TRBJ2-6
cdr3_aa: ASSPGANVLT

clone_size: many
v_call: TRBV20-1
j_call: TRBJ2-1
cdr3_aa: SAPALAGAPNEQF

clone_size: .
v_call: TRBV6-5
j_call: TRBJ1-1
cdr3_aa: ASSPQRPGPEAF

clone_size: many
v_call: TRBV18
j_call: TRBJ2-1
cdr3_aa: ASSPVPRQGYNEQF

clone_size: many
v_call: TRBV29-1
j_call: TRBJ2-3
cdr3_aa: SAAVLTTDTQY

clone_size: many
v_call: TRBV29-1
j_call: TRBJ1-3
cdr3_aa: SITLGNTIY

clone_size: few
v_call: TRBV11-2
j_call: TRBJ1-2
cdr3_aa: ASSLESINYGYT

clone_size: many
v_call: TRBV7-2
j_call: TRBJ2-5
cdr3_aa: ASSRSRETQY

clone_size: many
v_call: TRBV6-5
j_call: TRBJ2-5
cdr3_aa: ASSPFKGQGETQY

clone_size: .
v_call: TRBV2
j_call: TRBJ2-5
cdr3_aa: ASSETRSGETQY

clone_size: many
v_call: TRBV15
j_call: TRBJ2-7
cdr3_aa: ATRRTQGAYEQY

clone_size: many
v_call: TRBV11-2
j_call: TRBJ2-3
cdr3_aa: ASSFLAGGPDTQY